Each of the 17 T cell receptor beta chains below was sequenced from the same sample in a study of identical twins. TCRdb reanalysed the 5' RACE reads using MiXCR and keeps one entry per CDR3 protein. The sample consists of hundreds of thousands of distinct CDR3 sequences, 8.5% to 9.5% of them appearing once. The sample also formed part of further work on yellow fever vaccine responses in identical twins.

The sample comprised CD8+ T cells sorted from blood. The receptors shown here come from a woman between 18 and 30 years old in good health.

The table lists this clonotype with a few counts. The chain employs TRBV4-3 and TRBJ2-7; TRBD1 agrees at 7 bases. The CDR3 totals 13 residues. Germline loops: CDR1 LGHNA, CDR2 YSLEER. V shed 3 bases and J 10 bases; nucleotides not matched to a gene: 9. CDR3 protein: CASSQARQGPQYF. CDR3 DNA: TGCGCCAGCAGCCAGGCCAGACAGGGCCCCCAGTACTTC.

The sample holds a few counts of this clonotype. The chain employs TRBV7-9 and TRBJ1-2; 7 bases map to TRBD1. With 5 bases clipped from V and 2 bases from J, the junction kept 8 bases outside the gene matches. The CDR3 loop spans 15 amino acids. Germline-derived CDR1 and CDR2 are SEHNR and FQNEAQ (reference sequence). The CDR3: CASSPVDRENYGYTF. The CDR3 DNA reads as TGTGCCAGCAGCCCCGTCGACAGGGAAAACTATGGCTACACCTTC.

This clonotype has more than one count but fewer than ten. The chain uses TRBV7-9 and TRBJ1-1, with 8 bases aligning to TRBD1. CDR3 length: 13 residues. Losses at the gene ends were 8 bases for V and 6 bases for J; bases not matched to a gene: 8. Germline loops: CDR1 SEHNR, CDR2 FQNEAQ (reference sequence). In nucleotides, the CDR3 is TGTGCCAGCGCTGTACAGGGGGGTGCTGAAGCTTTCTTT. Its protein product is CASAVQGGAEAFF.

This clonotype came up many times. The chain joins TRBV12-3 or TRBV12-4 to TRBJ2-3; TRBD2 might be the D (5 bases). CDR3 length equals 15 residues. The V end lost 8 bases, the J end lost 5 bases, and 20 bases lay between the germline ends. In nucleotides, the CDR3 is TGTGCCAGCCGGATGGCGGTGCTAGCTGTAGATACGCAGTATTTT. Encoded protein: CASRMAVLAVDTQYF.

In regard to this clonotype: Mismatch with germline at one junction end may stem from a read error. The CDR3: CASSLESGGASTYTQYF. CDR3 DNA: TGCGCCAGCAGCTTGGAGTCAGGGGGGGCCAGCACATATACGCAGTATTTT. The genes are TRBV5-1 and TRBJ2-3; D may match TRBD1 or TRBD2 (7 bases each). Germline V lookup: CDR1 SGHRS, CDR2 YFSETQ. This CDR3 is built from 17 residues.

This clonotype showed up just a few times. This chain joins TRBV6-2 or TRBV6-3 and TRBJ2-7; 8 positions match TRBD1. The CDR3 length is 15 residues. V lost 6 bases and J lost 3; bases outside the gene matches: 10. CDR1 and CDR2 (germline): MNHEY, SVGEGT. CDR3 coding DNA: TGTGCCAGCAGCATGGACAGGGTCTTGGACTACGAGCAGTACTTC. Translating gives CASSMDRVLDYEQYF.

This clonotype occurred many times. The chain employs TRBV6-5 and TRBJ1-5; the match to TRBD1 covers 9 bases. The J segment lost 2 bases and the V segment lost 2 bases, leaving 10 bases of the junction unmatched. CDR1 and CDR2 (germline): MNHEY, SVGAGI. The CDR3 has 18 amino acids. CDR3 DNA sequence: TGTGCCAGCAGTTACCGGACAGGGGACGCTCTTGGCAATCAGCCCCAGCATTTT. It yields the protein CASSYRTGDALGNQPQHF.

V and J are TRBV7-6 and TRBJ2-7; no definite D call. Germline CDR1 and CDR2: SGHVS and FNYEAQ. V dropped 0 bases and J dropped 6 bases, with 6 bases sitting between them. CDR3 length: 12 residues. The CDR3 bases are TGTGCCAGCAGCTTAGCCGTCGGCGAGCAGTACTTC. Translated, it gives CASSLAVGEQYF. The entire variable domain, with the rest obtained from reference TRBV7-6 and TRBJ2-7, is as follows: GAGVSQSPRYKVTKRGQDVALRCDPISGHVSLYWYRQALGQGPEFLTYFNYEAQQDKSGLPNDRFSAERPEGSISTLTIQRTEQRDSAMYRCASSLAVGEQYFGPGTRLTVT.

This chain links TRBV20-1 with TRBJ2-3; no definite D call. The CDR3 runs 14 residues. CDR1 and CDR2 from the germline V gene are DFQATT and SNEGSKA (reference sequence). V dropped 0 bases and J dropped 2 bases, with 9 bases sitting between them. CDR3 DNA sequence: TGCAGTGCTAGAGACGGACCCGTCACAGATACGCAGTATTTT. It yields the protein CSARDGPVTDTQYF.

This clonotype has ten or more counts. This chain joins TRBV11-2 and TRBJ1-2; D is possibly TRBD1 (5 bases). The CDR3 runs to 18 residues. Germline V lookup: CDR1 SGHAT, CDR2 FQNNGV. Trimming took off 4 bases at V and 3 bases at J, with 24 bases between the two ends. CDR3 coding DNA: TGTGCCAGCAGCTGGGGGGTGTCGCGAAGGCATGACGACTATGGCTACACCTTC. Residues: CASSWGVSRRHDDYGYTF.

This clonotype was detected many times. The CDR3 DNA reads TGTGCCAGCTCACGGGAGTCCTACGAGCAGTACTTC. This sequence encodes CASSRESYEQYF. The rearrangement joins TRBV18 to TRBJ2-7; possibly TRBD2 for D (5 bases). The CDR3 loop spans 12 amino acids. Germline loops: CDR1 KGHSH, CDR2 LQKENI. Trimming stripped 4 bases from V and 1 base from J, with 5 bases between.

V and J are TRBV28 and TRBJ2-3, with D possibly matching TRBD1 (6 bases). V lost 6 bases to trimming and J lost 1 base, with 17 bases between them. Germline CDR1 and CDR2: MDHEN and SYDVKM. The CDR3 length is 16 residues. CDR3: CASRLDRIPGTDTQYF. CDR3 DNA: TGTGCCAGCAGGCTTGACAGGATCCCTGGCACAGATACGCAGTATTTT.

The V call is TRBV10-3, the J call TRBJ2-7; the D gene is possibly TRBD2 (5 bases). The CDR3 consists of 14 residues. V dropped 4 bases and J dropped 2 bases, with 12 bases sitting between them. The germline V gene encodes CDR1 ENHRY and CDR2 SYGVKD. Here the CDR3 reads CAISGRLAPYEQYF. The CDR3 DNA follows: TGTGCCATCAGTGGTCGGCTAGCCCCCTACGAGCAGTACTTC.

This clonotype was detected only a few times. The CDR3 protein is CATRTISGDRSTDTQYF. DNA of the CDR3: TGTGCCACCAGGACGATTAGCGGAGACCGCAGCACAGATACGCAGTATTTT. The genes are TRBV15 and TRBJ2-3; D is perhaps TRBD2 (6 bases). Germline CDR1 is LNHNV and CDR2 is YYDKDF (reference sequence). Trimming took off 6 bases at V and 0 bases at J, with 19 bases between the two ends. This CDR3 contains 17 residues.

This clonotype was seen a handful of times. This chain links TRBV4-3 with TRBJ2-7, with 9 bases that match TRBD1. J lost 4 bases, V lost 5 bases, and 9 bases had no gene match. Germline CDR1 and CDR2: LGHNA and YSLEER. CDR3 size: 15 residues. CDR3 bases: TGCGCCAGCAGCTCTGTGACAGGGGGGGTTTACGAGCAGTACTTC. Translation gives CASSSVTGGVYEQYF.

In its sample, this clonotype was seen many times. The rearrangement joins TRBV7-6 to TRBJ1-1; D not certain. Germline V gives CDR1 SGHVS, CDR2 FNYEAQ. The CDR3 runs to 13 residues. The germline V and J ends were trimmed by 4 bases and 2 bases, with 8 bases remaining between them. The CDR3 sequence: CASSWEFNTEAFF. Written as DNA, the CDR3 is TGTGCCAGCAGCTGGGAGTTTAACACTGAAGCTTTCTTT.

This chain links TRBV7-9 with TRBJ2-7, with TRBD2 identical over 14 bases. The germline CDR1 and CDR2 sequences are SEHNR and FQNEAQ (reference sequence). Trimming at V came to 3 bases and at J to 5 bases, leaving 6 bases not matched to a gene. This CDR3 has 16 residues. CDR3 sequence reads: CASSFPGLAGEDEQYF. The CDR3 nucleotides are TGTGCCAGCAGCTTCCCGGGACTAGCGGGGGAAGACGAGCAGTACTTC.